This TCR beta chain was recovered during a study of blood T cell repertoires in COVID-19. About the study: Samples taken during acute and convalescent COVID-19 were collected in the United States, Italy and Spain.

CDR1 and CDR2 (germline): LNHDA, SQIVND (reference sequence). CDR3 size: 15 residues. Germline trimming cut 3 bases from V and 6 bases from J; bases unmatched to any gene: 8. Profiled with immunoSEQ multiplex PCR; TCRdb holds only in-frame clones, not every one. Seen here are 100,000 to 150,000 clones, more than 70% observed once, and the top ten hold approximately 5%. This receptor was identified in a human donor in a cohort sampled during active COVID-19. The chain joins TRBV19 to TRBJ2-1, with TRBD1 matching 7 bases. Specimen: peripheral blood. The CDR3 DNA is TGTGCCAGTAGTATGCAGGGACAGCCGGCCAATGAGCAGTTCTTC. The encoded protein is CASSMQGQPANEQFF. Combining the CDR3 with reference TRBV19 and TRBJ2-1 gives the whole variable domain DGGITQSPKYLFRKEGQNVTLSCEQNLNHDAMYWYRQDPGQGLRLIYYSQIVNDFQKGDIAEGYSVSREKKESFPLTVTSAQKNPTAFYLCASSMQGQPANEQFFGPGTRLTVL.